The 26 T cell receptor beta chains below come from one sample, sequenced in a study of graft-versus-host responses after intestinal transplantation. For these TCRs, the target antigens are not known. Some clones are missing from TCRdb's copy, which holds only in-frame ones; the method was immunoSEQ multiplex PCR. The table shows approximately 99,000 clones, with 91% occurring only once. The source was unstimulated CD4+ T cells sorted from spleen or lymph node cells, collected before transplant. These receptors all come from a human donor who was the organ donor for an intestinal transplant.

CDR3 amino acids: CASRDTAHAHEQFF. As DNA, the CDR3 is TGTGCCAGCAGGGACACGGCCCACGCGCATGAGCAGTTCTTC. The chain employs TRBV2 and TRBJ2-1, with TRBD1 as a possible D gene (5 bases). Germline V gene lookup returns CDR1 SNHLY and CDR2 FYNNEI. Trimming took off 6 bases at V and 8 bases at J, with 17 bases between the two ends. The CDR3 spans 14 residues.

The chain uses TRBV7-9 and TRBJ1-1; no reliable D call. Per germline, CDR1 SEHNR and CDR2 FQNEAQ (reference sequence). CDR3 length equals 13 residues. Trimming took 1 base from V and 2 from J, leaving 5 bases between them. CDR3 region: CASSLGANTEAFF. CDR3 coding DNA: TGTGCCAGCAGCTTAGGAGCAAACACTGAAGCTTTCTTT.

J is TRBJ2-4 and V is TRBV5-8; D gene ambiguous. Trimming left V 0 bases short and J 1 base short, with 11 bases between. The CDR3 consists of 16 residues. Germline V CDR1 and CDR2: SGHTS, YDEGEE. CDR3 in DNA: TGTGCCAGCAGCTTGGGAAGCGTGGTGGCCAAAAACATTCAGTACTTC. It translates to CASSLGSVVAKNIQYF.

The J gene is TRBJ1-1, the V gene TRBV4-3, with D possibly matching TRBD1 (6 bases). V lost 1 base, J lost 3 bases, and 15 bases lay in between. Germline CDR1 is LGHNA and CDR2 is YSLEER. This CDR3 has 16 amino acids. The CDR3 sequence is CASSQVVPGGDTEAFF. Here the CDR3 DNA reads TGCGCCAGCAGCCAAGTGGTACCGGGGGGCGACACTGAAGCTTTCTTT.

This chain links TRBV28 with TRBJ2-1; D is unclear. V was clipped by 2 bases and J by 2 bases, with 7 bases between them. The CDR3 sequence is 14 residues long. The germline gives CDR1 MDHEN, CDR2 SYDVKM. This CDR3 is CASSLPSTYNEQFF. The CDR3, as DNA: TGTGCCAGCAGTTTACCGTCTACCTACAATGAGCAGTTCTTC.

V is TRBV28 and J is TRBJ1-3; weak D call: TRBD1 (5 bases). With 6 bases removed from V and 3 bases from J, the gap between germline ends came to 12 bases. Germline V gives CDR1 MDHEN, CDR2 SYDVKM. This CDR3 is built from 14 residues. CDR3 in DNA: TGTGCCAGCAGCCCTGGGGGGGGTGGAAACACCATATATTTT. It is translated as CASSPGGGGNTIYF. The variable domain in full, completed from reference TRBV28 and TRBJ1-3, reads DVKVTQSSRYLVKRTGEKVFLECVQDMDHENMFWYRQDPGLGLRLIYFSYDVKMKEKGDIPEGYSVSREKKERFSLILESASTNQTSMYLCASSPGGGGNTIYFGEGSWLTVV.

V is TRBV29-1 and J is TRBJ1-1; tentative D call: TRBD1 (6 bases). Trimming cost V 7 bases and J 6 bases, with 18 bases left between them. The CDR3 contains 13 residues. Germline V lookup: CDR1 SQVTM, CDR2 ANQGSEA. The chain's CDR3 is CSADRQVTSEAFF. CDR3 DNA: TGCAGCGCTGACAGACAGGTCACCTCTGAAGCTTTCTTT.

This clone has more than one count but fewer than ten. The rearrangement uses TRBV19 and TRBJ2-5, with D maybe TRBD1 (6 bases). Germline CDR1 LNHDA, CDR2 SQIVND (reference sequence). The CDR3 runs to 13 residues. The ends were cut back, 8 bases at V and 2 bases at J, with 12 bases in the middle. CDR3 amino acids: CASGGQLQETQYF. The CDR3 nucleotides read TGTGCCAGTGGCGGACAGCTGCAAGAGACCCAGTACTTC.

The rearrangement uses TRBV6-6 and TRBJ2-2, with 10 positions matching TRBD2. The germline V gene encodes CDR1 MNHNY and CDR2 SVGAGI (reference sequence). This CDR3 is 16 amino acids long. V shed 6 bases, J shed 4 bases, and the junction held 8 bases outside the gene matches. DNA of the CDR3: TGTGCCAGCAGGACCCTTAGCGGGGGGCTCACCGGGGAGCTGTTTTTT. Amino acid sequence: CASRTLSGGLTGELFF.

This clone is a singleton in its sample. The chain combines TRBV12-1 with TRBJ1-1. TRBV12-1 is termed a pseudogene. CDR3 length: 17 amino acids. CDR3 sequence (DNA): TGTGCCAGCAGCCTGAAGGGGGGGTACTCGAAGGACACTGAAGCTTTCTTT. Its protein is CASSLKGGYSKDTEAFF.

V gene TRBV4-1 combines with J gene TRBJ1-6; unclear D gene. V was trimmed by 0 bases and J by 10 bases, leaving 16 bases between them. Germline loops: CDR1 MGHRA, CDR2 YSYEKL. The CDR3 loop spans 16 amino acids. The DNA of the CDR3 is TGCGCCAGCAGCCAAGAAAACCGGCGGTCTGGGTCACCCCTCCACTTT. Encoded protein: CASSQENRRSGSPLHF.

This clone was observed once. V and J are TRBV30 and TRBJ1-6; TRBD1 is a possible D gene (6 bases). Trimming removed 1 base from V and 9 bases from J, with 13 bases in between. The CDR3 consists of 14 residues. Per germline, CDR1 GTSNPN and CDR2 SVGIG (reference sequence). CDR3 residues: CAWSGSGVSSPLHF. For the CDR3, the DNA is TGTGCCTGGAGTGGATCAGGGGTTAGTTCACCCCTCCACTTT.

The V and J genes are TRBV19 and TRBJ1-4; D gene ambiguous. The CDR3 contains 14 residues. V lost 3 bases and J 7 bases, leaving 12 bases between the germline ends. Looked up from germline, CDR1 is LNHDA and CDR2 is SQIVND (reference sequence). CDR3 in amino acids: CASSIGRYPEKLFF. Here the CDR3 DNA reads TGTGCCAGTAGTATCGGCAGGTACCCTGAAAAACTGTTTTTT.

CDR3 protein: CASSTLTGANNSPLHF. In DNA form, the CDR3 reads TGTGCCAGTAGTACACTGACAGGGGCGAACAATTCACCCCTCCACTTT. The chain links TRBV19 to TRBJ1-6; 8 positions agree with TRBD1. V lost 4 bases, J lost 7 bases, and 9 bases stayed unmatched. In germline, CDR1 is LNHDA, CDR2 SQIVND (reference sequence). The CDR3 runs to 16 residues.

The chain combines TRBV5-1 with TRBJ2-1; 7 bases match TRBD1. V trimming: 4 bases; J trimming: 5 bases; junction bases outside the gene matches: 9. The germline V gene encodes CDR1 SGHRS and CDR2 YFSETQ. CDR3 length: 15 amino acids. DNA of the CDR3: TGCGCCAGCAGCCGGGTACAGGGGTGGGACAATGAGCAGTTCTTC. Translation gives CASSRVQGWDNEQFF.

The J gene is TRBJ1-1, the V gene TRBV27, with D possibly matching TRBD1 (5 bases). Trimming left V 2 bases short and J 3 bases short, with 16 bases between. Germline values: CDR1 MNHEY, CDR2 SMNVEV (reference sequence). The CDR3 loop spans 16 amino acids. The CDR3: CASSLARERPYTEAFF. The CDR3 bases are TGTGCCAGCAGTTTAGCCAGGGAAAGACCCTACACTGAAGCTTTCTTT.

The chain carries TRBV7-6 and TRBJ1-3; D remains ambiguous. V was trimmed by 5 bases and J by 0 bases, leaving 8 bases between them. Germline CDR1 SGHVS, CDR2 FNYEAQ. The CDR3 loop spans 14 amino acids. The DNA for the CDR3 is TGTGCCAGCAGCCCTACGAGCTCTGGAAACACCATATATTTT. Translation gives CASSPTSSGNTIYF.

The chain uses TRBV5-4 and TRBJ2-5, with 9 positions matching TRBD1. Trimming at V came to 4 bases and at J to 3 bases, leaving 10 bases not matched to a gene. The CDR3 length is 16 residues. Germline V gene data show CDR1 as SGHNT and CDR2 as YYREEE (reference sequence). CDR3 in amino acids: CASSTPPGQGKETQYF. DNA for the CDR3: TGTGCCAGCAGCACCCCTCCGGGACAGGGAAAAGAGACCCAGTACTTC.

This chain links TRBV19 with TRBJ1-3; D ambiguous. Trimming left V 8 bases short and J 0 bases short, with 17 bases between. There are 16 residues in the CDR3. CDR1 and CDR2 from the germline V gene are LNHDA and SQIVND (reference sequence). The CDR3 loop reads CASATRRTSSGNTIYF. CDR3 nucleotides: TGTGCCAGTGCTACTCGGAGGACCTCCTCTGGAAACACCATATATTTT.

This chain joins TRBV4-1 and TRBJ2-6, with TRBD1 matching 12 bases. The length of the CDR3 is 17 residues. Trimming cost V 3 bases and J 2 bases; bases outside gene matches: 2. Germline assignment: CDR1 MGHRA and CDR2 YSYEKL. This CDR3 is CASSQGQGAAGANVLTF. CDR3 DNA: TGCGCCAGCAGCCAGGGACAGGGGGCTGCTGGGGCCAACGTCCTGACTTTC.

The chain couples TRBV2 to TRBJ1-2, with TRBD1 matching over 8 bases. The CDR3 loop spans 14 amino acids. V lost 8 bases, J lost 7 bases, and 12 bases stayed unmatched. Germline CDR1 is SNHLY and CDR2 is FYNNEI. The CDR3 protein is CASARKTGGGGYTF. CDR3 in DNA: TGTGCCAGCGCCCGAAAAACAGGGGGAGGTGGCTACACCTTC.

V is TRBV7-3 and J is TRBJ2-2, with unresolved D. Germline V CDR1 and CDR2: SGHTA, FQGTGA. Trimming removed 5 bases at V and 3 bases at J, with 4 bases between. The CDR3 totals 12 residues. CDR3 DNA sequence: TGTGCCAGCAGCCAATACACCGGGGAGCTGTTTTTT. It encodes CASSQYTGELFF.

The gene calls are TRBV11-2 and TRBJ2-7; perhaps TRBD1 as D (5 bases). Trimming stripped 3 bases from V and 4 bases from J, with 13 bases between. The length of the CDR3 is 14 residues. The V gene's germline CDR1 is SGHAT and CDR2 FQNNGV. CDR3 DNA sequence: TGTGCCAGCAGCTTGACAGACTGGGGTTACGAGCAGTACTTC. This gives the protein CASSLTDWGYEQYF.

This clone was detected only a few times. CDR3 nucleotides: TGTGCCAGTAGTATACCACAAAACTATGGCTACACCTTC. Its protein is CASSIPQNYGYTF. The rearrangement joins TRBV19 to TRBJ1-2; no definite D call. The ends were cut back, 2 bases at V and 2 bases at J, with 6 bases in the middle. Germline V gene sequence: CDR1 LNHDA, CDR2 SQIVND (reference sequence). CDR3 length: 13 residues.

The chain carries TRBV5-6 and TRBJ1-1; TRBD1 agrees at 8 bases. Germline-derived CDR1 and CDR2 are SGHDT and YYEEEE. The V and J ends lost 6 bases and 0 bases, in that order; junction bases with no gene match: 4. This CDR3 is built from 14 residues. CDR3 nucleotides: TGTGCCAGCAACTTCAGGGGGCTGAACACTGAAGCTTTCTTT. It yields the protein CASNFRGLNTEAFF.

The CDR3 protein is CASSQRANYGYTF. The CDR3 DNA reads as TGTGCCAGCAGTCAACGGGCTAACTATGGCTACACCTTC. The gene calls are TRBV27 and TRBJ1-2; D ambiguous. CDR3 length: 13 amino acids. Germline CDR1 and CDR2: MNHEY and SMNVEV (reference sequence). The V end lost 5 bases, the J end lost 0 bases, and 7 bases lay between the germline ends.